Following are 28 T cell receptor beta chains from one sample sequenced in a study of spatial heterogeneity in lung cancer. TCRdb called the 5' RACE reads again in MiXCR, with one record for every CDR3 protein. The sample shows some 96,000 distinct CDR3 sequences, approximately 4.4% of them seen only once. Time point here: sample taken at primary tumor resection. Findings of the study overall: It was found that expanded intratumoral alpha and beta TCR counts tracked tumor mutation counts.

No antigen has been identified for these receptors. Sequences were derived from lung tumor tissue, sampled at surgery. These receptors were taken from a male donor with early-stage non-small cell lung cancer.

This clonotype was seen ten or more times. The V call is TRBV7-9, the J call TRBJ2-1; D call uncertain. Trimming pared 10 bases from V and 4 bases from J, leaving 5 bases between. CDR1 and CDR2 (germline): SEHNR, FQNEAQ (reference sequence). This CDR3 has 10 amino acids. The CDR3 protein is CAIEYNEQFF. DNA for the CDR3: TGTGCCATCGAGTACAATGAGCAGTTCTTC. Combining the CDR3 with reference TRBV7-9 and TRBJ2-1 gives the whole variable domain DTGVSQNPRHKITKRGQNVTFRCDPISEHNRLYWYRQTLGQGPEFLTYFQNEAQLEKSRLLSDRFSAERPKGSFSTLEIQRTEQGDSAMYLCAIEYNEQFFGPGTRLTVL.

This clonotype was counted ten times or more. V usage is TRBV2 and J usage is TRBJ2-5; D not certain. V gave up 7 bases and J gave up 4 bases, with 13 bases separating them. CDR1 and CDR2 from the germline V gene are SNHLY and FYNNEI. CDR3 length: 13 amino acids. The DNA for the CDR3 is TGTGCCAGCAACCTGATCCACGCAGAGACCCAGTACTTC. Its protein is CASNLIHAETQYF.

The chain links TRBV12-3 or TRBV12-4 to TRBJ2-7; no firm D call. V shed 8 bases and J shed 0 bases, with 11 bases lying between them. The CDR3 is 13 amino acids. The CDR3 DNA follows: TGTGCCAGCGGGCCGGGCCCCTCCTACGAGCAGTACTTC. Translated: CASGPGPSYEQYF.

The chain uses TRBV5-1 and TRBJ2-5; tentatively, D is TRBD2 (5 bases). Looked up from germline, CDR1 is SGHRS and CDR2 is YFSETQ. This CDR3 has 14 amino acids. V shed 3 bases and J shed 1 base, with 10 bases lying between them. The CDR3 loop is CASSYRRLQETQYF. For the CDR3, the DNA is TGCGCCAGCAGCTACCGGAGGCTCCAAGAGACCCAGTACTTC.

In its sample, this clonotype was seen many times. The chain is built from TRBV4-1 and TRBJ2-7; weak D call: TRBD1 (5 bases). CDR1 and CDR2 from the germline V gene are MGHRA and YSYEKL. The ends were cut back, 1 base at V and 3 bases at J, with 13 bases in the middle. The CDR3 runs to 15 residues. The chain's CDR3 is CASSQAGLGSYEQYF. The CDR3 DNA follows: TGCGCCAGCAGCCAAGCAGGGCTAGGTAGCTACGAGCAGTACTTC.

At least ten counts were recorded for this clonotype. V gene TRBV20-1 combines with J gene TRBJ2-7; D is possibly TRBD1 (6 bases). Germline CDR1 reads DFQATT; CDR2 reads SNEGSKA (reference sequence). CDR3 length equals 13 residues. V was pared by 5 bases and J by 2 bases, with 13 bases between. The CDR3 loop reads CSAHLDSPYEQYF. DNA for the CDR3: TGCAGTGCTCACCTGGACAGCCCCTACGAGCAGTACTTC.

The V gene is TRBV7-9, the J gene TRBJ2-7; 10 bases align to TRBD1. The CDR3 is 15 residues long. V trimming: 5 bases; J trimming: 0 bases; junction bases outside the gene matches: 4. The germline gives CDR1 SEHNR, CDR2 FQNEAQ (reference sequence). CDR3: CASSPRTGGSYEQYF. CDR3 DNA: TGTGCCAGCAGCCCCAGGACAGGGGGCTCCTACGAGCAGTACTTC.

This clonotype has at least ten counts. The chain uses TRBV7-9 and TRBJ2-5; the match to TRBD2 covers 8 bases. Germline values: CDR1 SEHNR, CDR2 FQNEAQ (reference sequence). V shed 4 bases, J shed 2 bases, and the junction held 3 bases outside the gene matches. CDR3 length: 14 residues. The CDR3 loop is CASSSSGSQETQYF. In nucleotides, the CDR3 is TGTGCCAGCAGCTCAAGCGGGAGTCAAGAGACCCAGTACTTC.

This clonotype was recorded many times. V is TRBV3-1 and J is TRBJ2-7; TRBD2 matches at 8 bases. CDR3 length: 16 residues. J gave up 5 bases and V 0 bases, and 9 bases lay outside the gene matches. Germline CDR1 reads LGHDT; CDR2 reads YNNKEL (reference sequence). The CDR3 DNA is TGTGCCAGCAGCCAAGATCTAGGGACTAGTCTTCACGAGCAGTACTTC. Its translation: CASSQDLGTSLHEQYF.

This clonotype was observed many times. V gene TRBV28 combines with J gene TRBJ2-3, with 10 bases fitting TRBD1. Germline CDR1 and CDR2: MDHEN and SYDVKM. The CDR3 runs to 15 residues. V was pared by 5 bases and J by 3 bases, with 5 bases of the junction left unmatched. This CDR3 reads CASSQDRGQTDTQYF. CDR3 DNA sequence: TGTGCCAGCAGTCAAGACAGGGGGCAGACAGATACGCAGTATTTT.

This clonotype has ten or more counts. The chain carries TRBV7-9 and TRBJ2-5; TRBD2 agrees at 7 bases. The J segment lost 5 bases and the V segment lost 7 bases, leaving 10 bases of the junction unmatched. Germline V gene sequence: CDR1 SEHNR, CDR2 FQNEAQ (reference sequence). The CDR3 length is 14 residues. CDR3 in DNA: TGTGCCAGCACCCCGGGAGGCGTGCTTGAGACCCAGTACTTC. Protein product: CASTPGGVLETQYF.

This clonotype was counted many times. The chain combines TRBV3-1 with TRBJ2-5; D uncertain. Germline V gene sequence: CDR1 LGHDT, CDR2 YNNKEL (reference sequence). There are 11 residues in the CDR3. With 3 bases removed from V and 4 bases from J, the gap between germline ends came to 3 bases. CDR3: CASSQVETQYF. In DNA form, the CDR3 reads TGTGCCAGCAGCCAGGTAGAGACCCAGTACTTC.

The table lists this clonotype with many counts. The genes are TRBV14 and TRBJ2-7; D ambiguous. The V end was cut by 3 bases, the J end by 3 bases, with 9 bases between. CDR1 is SGHDN and CDR2 is FVKESK in the germline V gene. The CDR3 loop spans 13 amino acids. In DNA, the CDR3 is TGTGCCAGCAGCCATAACCAGAACTACGAGCAGTACTTC. This translates into CASSHNQNYEQYF.

The chain is built from TRBV28 and TRBJ1-1; tentatively, D is TRBD1 (5 bases). This CDR3 has 14 residues. V was pared by 4 bases and J by 1 base, with 10 bases between. Germline assignment: CDR1 MDHEN and CDR2 SYDVKM. CDR3 sequence (DNA): TGTGCCAGCAGTTCTGGGACCCCGAACACTGAAGCTTTCTTT. Its translation is CASSSGTPNTEAFF. Filled out from reference TRBV28 and TRBJ1-1, the complete variable domain reads DVKVTQSSRYLVKRTGEKVFLECVQDMDHENMFWYRQDPGLGLRLIYFSYDVKMKEKGDIPEGYSVSREKKERFSLILESASTNQTSMYLCASSSGTPNTEAFFGQGTRLTVV.

V is TRBV27 and J is TRBJ2-1; D not certain. This CDR3 has 15 residues. Trimming shortened V by 8 bases and J by 4 bases, and 18 bases separated the two germline ends. Germline V lookup: CDR1 MNHEY, CDR2 SMNVEV (reference sequence). CDR3 DNA sequence: TGTGCCAGCTCCCCCTCCGCGGACCATTACAATGAGCAGTTCTTC. Translated, it gives CASSPSADHYNEQFF.

This clonotype has at least ten counts. This chain connects TRBV29-1 to TRBJ1-2; D is perhaps TRBD1 (6 bases). CDR1 SQVTM and CDR2 ANQGSEA come from the germline V gene. Trimming left V 4 bases short and J 8 bases short, with 20 bases between. The CDR3 is 14 amino acids. In DNA form, the CDR3 reads TGCAGCGTTGCGGTGGGGGCGCCATCGGGCGGCTACACCTTC. Residues: CSVAVGAPSGGYTF. Full variable domain (outside the CDR3, taken from reference TRBV29-1 and TRBJ1-2): SAVISQKPSRDICQRGTSLTIQCQVDSQVTMMFWYRQQPGQSLTLIATANQGSEATYESGFVIDKFPISRPNLTFSTLTVSNMSPEDSSIYLCSVAVGAPSGGYTFGSGTRLTVV.

This clonotype was detected many times. This chain connects TRBV7-6 to TRBJ1-3; tentative D call: TRBD1 (6 bases). The CDR3 sequence is 16 residues long. With 4 bases removed from V and 0 bases from J, the gap between germline ends came to 13 bases. CDR1 and CDR2 (germline): SGHVS, FNYEAQ. The CDR3 loop reads CASSSWTAGSGNTIYF. The CDR3 coding sequence is TGTGCCAGCAGCTCTTGGACAGCTGGCTCTGGAAACACCATATATTTT.

The table lists this clonotype with a few counts. The chain uses TRBV7-9 and TRBJ2-3; D unresolved. V was shortened by 2 bases and J by 4 bases, with 7 bases between the two germline ends. Germline V gives CDR1 SEHNR, CDR2 FQNEAQ (reference sequence). The CDR3 is 13 residues long. CDR3 residues: CASSLSAADTQYF. The CDR3 DNA follows: TGTGCCAGCAGCTTAAGTGCCGCAGATACGCAGTATTTT.

This clonotype came up many times. The J gene is TRBJ1-1, the V gene TRBV10-2; D remains ambiguous. This CDR3 contains 10 residues. V was cut by 6 bases and J by 6 bases, with 5 bases left in between. From germline, CDR1 is WSHSY and CDR2 SAAADI. CDR3 nucleotides: TGCGCCAGCAGGGGTGCTGAAGCTTTCTTT. It encodes CASRGAEAFF.

This clonotype occurred a few times. The J gene is TRBJ2-7, the V gene TRBV10-3; weak D call: TRBD1 (6 bases). V was clipped by 0 bases and J by 4 bases, with 13 bases between them. The CDR3 covers 15 residues. Germline V gives CDR1 ENHRY, CDR2 SYGVKD. The CDR3 coding sequence is TGTGCCATCAGTGAGTCGAGGACAGTGTCTTACGAGCAGTACTTC. Its translation: CAISESRTVSYEQYF.

This clonotype has ten or more counts. V gene TRBV5-1 combines with J gene TRBJ2-7, with TRBD2 matching 10 bases. The junction had 3 bases not matched to a gene; V was cut back by 6 bases and J by 3 bases. CDR1 SGHRS and CDR2 YFSETQ come from the germline V gene. This CDR3 is built from 13 residues. The CDR3 loop is CASKLAGVYEQYF. The DNA for the CDR3 is TGCGCCAGCAAGCTAGCGGGAGTCTACGAGCAGTACTTC.

In its sample, this clonotype was seen many times. The chain employs TRBV4-1 and TRBJ2-2; perhaps D is TRBD1 or TRBD2 (5 bases each). The CDR3 runs to 15 residues. Germline loops: CDR1 MGHRA, CDR2 YSYEKL. V shed 2 bases and J shed 5 bases, with 12 bases lying between them. The CDR3 loop reads CASSQQGAFTGELFF. The CDR3, as DNA: TGCGCCAGCAGCCAACAGGGAGCATTTACCGGGGAGCTGTTTTTT.

The sample holds many counts of this clonotype. The rearrangement joins TRBV27 to TRBJ2-1, with D hard to call. The CDR3 extends over 15 amino acids. CDR1 MNHEY and CDR2 SMNVEV come from the germline V gene (reference sequence). The germline V and J ends were trimmed by 5 bases and 3 bases, with 14 bases remaining between them. The CDR3 here is CASSLVRADYNEQFF. In DNA, the CDR3 is TGTGCCAGCAGTCTAGTCCGAGCTGACTACAATGAGCAGTTCTTC.

This clonotype was seen at least ten times. The chain carries TRBV28 and TRBJ2-3; D is possibly TRBD1 (6 bases). CDR3 size: 12 residues. Germline V gene sequence: CDR1 MDHEN, CDR2 SYDVKM. Trimming took 4 bases from V and 8 from J, leaving 10 bases between them. The CDR3 DNA reads as TGTGCCAGCAGTTCTCCAGGGGCTACGCAGTATTTT. Translation gives CASSSPGATQYF.

In this sample, this clonotype turned up many times. V usage is TRBV4-1 and J usage is TRBJ2-3, with 10 positions matching TRBD2. The germline CDR1 and CDR2 sequences are MGHRA and YSYEKL. The CDR3 totals 15 residues. After removal of 3 bases from V and 2 bases from J, the junction contained 2 bases not matched to a gene. This CDR3 is CASSHGLADTDTQYF. The CDR3 coding sequence is TGCGCCAGCAGCCATGGACTAGCGGACACAGATACGCAGTATTTT.

The table lists this clonotype with many counts. V is TRBV28 and J is TRBJ1-1; D perhaps matches TRBD1 (6 bases). This CDR3 has 13 residues. The V and J ends lost 10 bases and 1 base respectively, with 13 bases between them. Germline CDR1 MDHEN, CDR2 SYDVKM. As DNA, the CDR3 is TGTGCCACCTCGGACAGCTCGAACACTGAAGCTTTCTTT. Amino acid sequence: CATSDSSNTEAFF.

The J gene is TRBJ1-6, the V gene TRBV27; no firm D call. Germline V gives CDR1 MNHEY, CDR2 SMNVEV (reference sequence). CDR3 size: 16 residues. V was trimmed by 8 bases and J by 0 bases, leaving 14 bases between them. The CDR3, as DNA: TGTGCCAGCGGGCGTGGTCCGAGCTCCTATAATTCACCCCTCCACTTT. This encodes CASGRGPSSYNSPLHF.

This clonotype appeared many times. Here the CDR3 DNA reads TGTGCCAACCCCGATGACATTACTAGCGGGATATTAAAGACCCAGTACTTC. Translation gives CANPDDITSGILKTQYF. The genes are TRBV7-3 and TRBJ2-5; 10 positions agree with TRBD2. The CDR3 extends over 17 amino acids. CDR1 SGHTA and CDR2 FQGTGA come from the germline V gene. J was trimmed by 6 bases and V by 10 bases; bases with no gene match: 20.